This paragraph covers one T cell receptor (beta chain) sequence. The antigen is not known. Some clones are missing from TCRdb's copy, which holds only in-frame ones; the method was immunoSEQ multiplex PCR. The sample lists about 5,700 clones, around 93% occurring once. The CDR3 sequence is 17 residues long. The ends were cut back, 2 bases at V and 1 base at J, with 16 bases in the middle. Per the germline V gene, CDR1 is MDHEN and CDR2 is SYDVKM. This sample was included in a study of regulatory and conventional T cells in RAG deficiency. Across the study: CID or atypical SCID patients with hypomorphic RAG mutations often have autoimmunity. General study results and limits: In Omenn syndrome, Treg and Tconv repertoires overlapped >85%.

Patients had RAG deficiency: one SCID, two Omenn, about 5 CID/atypical SCID. Material: CD8+ T cells sorted from blood. The clonotype originates from a human donor with RAG deficiency presenting as severe combined immunodeficiency. This sequence joins TRBV28 and TRBJ2-3; no firm D call. The CDR3 region is CASSLPGPRSGTDTQYF. CDR3 nucleotide sequence: TGTGCCAGCAGTTTACCGGGCCCTAGGAGTGGCACAGATACGCAGTATTTT. Using reference TRBV28 and TRBJ2-3 for the parts outside the CDR3, the full variable domain is DVKVTQSSRYLVKRTGEKVFLECVQDMDHENMFWYRQDPGLGLRLIYFSYDVKMKEKGDIPEGYSVSREKKERFSLILESASTNQTSMYLCASSLPGPRSGTDTQYFGPGTRLTVL.